The 26 T cell receptor beta chains below were found in one sample sequenced in a study of beta chain features in type 1 diabetes. Study results and limitations: Shortening of TCRB CDR3s, moderate but significant, appeared in all four CD4+ subsets of Type 1 diabetes patients.

Since all of the isolated RNA was reverse transcribed, expressed TCRB transcripts were what got sequenced. This table comes from immunoSEQ multiplex PCR, and its TCRdb copy is limited to in-frame clones, with some not included. The data contain 400,000 or so clones, 10% to 15% of them singletons. Their antigens remain unidentified. The sequenced sample was naive CD4+ T cells from blood. The source of these receptors is a woman aged 18-29 years with type 1 diabetes.

The rearrangement joins TRBV7-2 to TRBJ2-2; D unclear. The CDR3 is made up of 15 amino acids. The germline V gene encodes CDR1 SGHTA and CDR2 FQGNSA. V was pared by 0 bases and J by 0 bases, with 5 bases between. CDR3 coding DNA: TGTGCCAGCAGCTTAGCCCTTTCGAACACCGGGGAGCTGTTTTTT. It codes for CASSLALSNTGELFF.

This chain joins TRBV4-1 and TRBJ1-2, with TRBD1 as a possible D gene (5 bases). CDR3 length equals 15 residues. The germline CDR1 and CDR2 sequences are MGHRA and YSYEKL. V lost 4 bases and J lost 4, with 16 bases in between. The CDR3 reads CASSRGRDGVYGYTF. The CDR3 DNA follows: TGCGCCAGCAGCCGGGGGAGGGACGGGGTCTATGGCTACACCTTC.

The V and J genes are TRBV28 and TRBJ2-7, with 9 nucleotides matching TRBD1. The CDR3 sequence is 13 residues long. CDR1 and CDR2 from the germline V gene are MDHEN and SYDVKM. Germline trimming cut 9 bases from V and 10 bases from J; bases unmatched to any gene: 13. CDR3 residues: CASRQGGLLEQYF. Here the CDR3 DNA reads TGTGCCAGTAGACAGGGGGGTCTTTTGGAACAGTACTTC. Drawing the rest from reference TRBV28 and TRBJ2-7, the complete variable domain is DVKVTQSSRYLVKRTGEKVFLECVQDMDHENMFWYRQDPGLGLRLIYFSYDVKMKEKGDIPEGYSVSREKKERFSLILESASTNQTSMYLCASRQGGLLEQYFGPGTRLTVT.

This clone was observed a handful of times. This chain uses TRBV23-1 with TRBJ2-7; D remains ambiguous. TRBV23-1 is reported as an ORF; its role is uncertain. Trimming stripped 6 bases from V and 7 bases from J, with 13 bases between. This CDR3 spans 12 amino acids. In nucleotides, the CDR3 is TGCGCCAGCAGCCTTCTAGATCAGGAGCAGTACTTC. Protein: CASSLLDQEQYF.

This chain uses TRBV2 with TRBJ2-7; 10 positions match TRBD1. With V trimmed by 7 bases and J by 4 bases, 4 bases remained unmatched. The CDR3 has 13 residues. Germline values: CDR1 SNHLY, CDR2 FYNNEI. The CDR3 reads CASIGDRGYEQYF. CDR3 DNA sequence: TGTGCCAGCATCGGGGACAGGGGTTACGAGCAGTACTTC.

The V call is TRBV12-5, the J call TRBJ1-6, with D maybe TRBD1 (5 bases). Germline V gene lookup returns CDR1 LGHNT and CDR2 FRNRAP. CDR3 length: 15 amino acids. V shed 6 bases and J shed 10 bases, with 19 bases lying between them. The CDR3 DNA reads TGTGCTAGTGGACCCGGGGGAGGGAAGGGATCACCCCTCCACTTT. Its protein is CASGPGGGKGSPLHF.

The sample holds a few counts of this clone. This chain uses TRBV11-2 with TRBJ2-7, with TRBD2 as a possible D gene (5 bases). Germline V CDR1 and CDR2: SGHAT, FQNNGV. The V and J ends lost 4 bases and 4 bases respectively, with 14 bases between them. This CDR3 has 14 residues. The CDR3 nucleotides are TGTGCCAGCAGCTCCGCACCGGGCGGGTACGAGCAGTACTTC. This gives the protein CASSSAPGGYEQYF.

This clone showed up just a few times. The V gene is TRBV29-1, the J gene TRBJ1-4, with 9 bases matching TRBD1. V lost 7 bases, J lost 0 bases, and 6 bases stayed unmatched. There are 15 residues in the CDR3. Germline V gene sequence: CDR1 SQVTM, CDR2 ANQGSEA. Here the CDR3 DNA reads TGCAGCGCTGGGACAGGGACCGCAACTAATGAAAAACTGTTTTTT. Protein product: CSAGTGTATNEKLFF.

In its sample, this clone was seen a few times. The chain combines TRBV7-9 with TRBJ2-1, with 8 bases aligning to TRBD2. With 6 bases clipped from V and 15 bases from J, the junction kept 19 bases outside the gene matches. This CDR3 has 15 residues. Germline V gene data show CDR1 as SEHNR and CDR2 as FQNEAQ (reference sequence). CDR3 amino acids: CASRETAGDAWLLFF. The DNA of the CDR3 is TGTGCCAGCAGGGAGACAGCGGGAGACGCCTGGTTGCTGTTCTTC.

This chain connects TRBV5-1 to TRBJ1-5; 7 bases are shared with TRBD1. The CDR3 is 15 amino acids. CDR1 and CDR2 from the germline V gene are SGHRS and YFSETQ. After removal of 0 bases from V and 3 bases from J, the junction contained 3 bases not matched to a gene. The CDR3 DNA reads TGCGCCAGCAGCTTGGAAGGGGGCCCCAATCAGCCCCAGCATTTT. This sequence encodes CASSLEGGPNQPQHF.

A few counts support this clone. The V call is TRBV19, the J call TRBJ2-3; 9 nucleotides align to TRBD2. The germline gives CDR1 LNHDA, CDR2 SQIVND (reference sequence). This CDR3 has 14 residues. V lost 10 bases, J lost 2 bases, and 7 bases stayed unmatched. The CDR3 DNA is TGTGCCATTTCGACTAGCGGCAACACAGATACGCAGTATTTT. Translating gives CAISTSGNTDTQYF.

This clone has only a few counts. V gene TRBV30 combines with J gene TRBJ2-6; D unresolved. Trimming took off 3 bases at V and 1 base at J, with 10 bases between the two ends. Germline V gene data show CDR1 as GTSNPN and CDR2 as SVGIG (reference sequence). This CDR3 contains 15 residues. The CDR3 region is CAWRARSSGANVLTF. The CDR3 DNA is TGTGCCTGGAGGGCCCGCAGTTCTGGGGCCAACGTCCTGACTTTC.

The chain employs TRBV15 and TRBJ1-5, with a weak D call TRBD1 (5 bases). V lost 6 bases to trimming and J lost 5 bases, with 11 bases between them. Germline CDR1 and CDR2: LNHNV and YYDKDF (reference sequence). The CDR3 extends over 13 amino acids. The CDR3, as DNA: TGTGCCACCAGTAATCAACAGGATCAGCCCCAGCATTTT. Amino acid sequence: CATSNQQDQPQHF.

The genes are TRBV4-3 and TRBJ2-5, with 9 bases lining up with TRBD1. This CDR3 region has 15 residues. After removal of 3 bases from V and 7 bases from J, the junction contained 9 bases not matched to a gene. The germline V gene encodes CDR1 LGHNA and CDR2 YSLEER. The DNA for the CDR3 is TGCGCCAGCAGCCAGACCGGGACAGGGACCCGGACCCAGTACTTC. Translated: CASSQTGTGTRTQYF.

The rearrangement uses TRBV7-2 and TRBJ2-7; 8 bases are a match to TRBD1. This CDR3 region has 14 residues. V gave up 5 bases and J gave up 3 bases; unmatched junction bases: 6. Looked up from germline, CDR1 is SGHTA and CDR2 is FQGNSA. The CDR3 region is CASSIGTGGYEQYF. CDR3 bases: TGTGCCAGCAGCATCGGGACAGGCGGCTACGAGCAGTACTTC.

As DNA, the CDR3 is TGTGCCAGCACGGAGACAGGTCGGGCCACTGAAGCTTTCTTT. It encodes CASTETGRATEAFF. The chain recombines TRBV25-1 with TRBJ1-1; TRBD1 might be the D (6 bases). Germline V lookup: CDR1 MGHDK, CDR2 SYGVNS. This CDR3 has 14 amino acids. V shed 7 bases and J shed 4 bases, with 16 bases lying between them.

The chain couples TRBV11-2 to TRBJ2-1; 8 positions agree with TRBD1. J was trimmed by 8 bases and V by 2 bases; bases with no gene match: 11. The CDR3 runs 16 residues. The germline CDR1 and CDR2 sequences are SGHAT and FQNNGV. DNA of the CDR3: TGTGCCAGCAGCTTACAGGGGGCTGTGGGGTTTGATGAGCAGTTCTTC. Its translation: CASSLQGAVGFDEQFF.

This clone was detected only a few times. The chain combines TRBV7-2 with TRBJ1-1; 7 bases match TRBD1. The CDR3 runs 14 residues. The germline CDR1 and CDR2 sequences are SGHTA and FQGNSA. The trim removed 3 bases at V and 4 bases at J, leaving 5 bases unmatched. The CDR3 DNA reads as TGTGCCAGCAGCTTCGACAGGGCGAGCACTGAAGCTTTCTTT. As protein: CASSFDRASTEAFF. Filled out from reference TRBV7-2 and TRBJ1-1, the complete variable domain reads GAGVSQSPSNKVTEKGKDVELRCDPISGHTALYWYRQSLGQGLEFLIYFQGNSAPDKSGLPSDRFSAERTGGSVSTLTIQRTQQEDSAVYLCASSFDRASTEAFFGQGTRLTVV.

The chain is built from TRBV9 and TRBJ1-6, with no clear D. Germline loops: CDR1 SGDLS, CDR2 YYNGEE. This CDR3 is built from 14 residues. V dropped 0 bases and J dropped 6 bases, with 7 bases sitting between them. CDR3 DNA sequence: TGTGCCAGCAGCGTAGGCGGGGTTAATTCACCCCTCCACTTT. Translated, it gives CASSVGGVNSPLHF.

This clone was observed a few times. The same CDR3 also results from other DNA sequences found in this sample. The V gene is TRBV2, the J gene TRBJ1-5, with D tentatively TRBD1 (5 bases). Trimming stripped 5 bases from V and 4 bases from J, with 6 bases between. Germline-derived CDR1 and CDR2 are SNHLY and FYNNEI. CDR3 length: 12 residues. CDR3 nucleotides: TGTGCCAGCAGTAGGGGTAATCAGCCCCAGCATTTT. Translated, it gives CASSRGNQPQHF.

This clone appeared a few times. J is TRBJ2-7 and V is TRBV9; D is ambiguous. Between the trimmed V and J ends, which lost 1 base and 6 bases, there was a span of 11 bases. The CDR3 has 13 amino acids. Looked up from germline, CDR1 is SGDLS and CDR2 is YYNGEE. CDR3 coding DNA: TGTGCCAGCAGCGTACTTGAGGTGAGCGAGCAGTACTTC. Residues: CASSVLEVSEQYF. Using reference TRBV9 and TRBJ2-7 for the parts outside the CDR3, the full variable domain is DSGVTQTPKHLITATGQRVTLRCSPRSGDLSVYWYQQSLDQGLQFLIQYYNGEERAKGNILERFSAQQFPDLHSELNLSSLELGDSALYFCASSVLEVSEQYFGPGTRLTVT.

This clone was observed a handful of times. This rearrangement joins TRBV5-4 to TRBJ2-4; a weak D match, TRBD1 (6 bases). The V gene's germline CDR1 is SGHNT and CDR2 YYREEE (reference sequence). V was trimmed by 4 bases and J by 3 bases, leaving 17 bases between them. The length of the CDR3 is 16 residues. The CDR3 loop reads CASSPYRESGKNIQYF. The CDR3, as DNA: TGTGCCAGCAGCCCCTACAGGGAATCTGGCAAAAACATTCAGTACTTC.

The chain has TRBV18 and TRBJ1-6; TRBD1 matches at 9 bases. The V segment lost 3 bases and the J segment 3 bases; nucleotides outside the gene matches: 3. The CDR3 sequence is 16 residues long. Germline assignment: CDR1 KGHSH and CDR2 LQKENI. CDR3 residues: CASSPGTGRYNSPLHF. CDR3 sequence (DNA): TGTGCCAGCTCACCTGGGACAGGGCGCTATAATTCACCCCTCCACTTT.

The chain couples TRBV5-4 to TRBJ2-1; TRBD2 matches at 15 bases. The CDR3 loop spans 17 amino acids. From germline, CDR1 is SGHNT and CDR2 YYREEE (reference sequence). The V and J ends lost 0 bases and 8 bases, in that order; junction bases with no gene match: 6. The CDR3 coding sequence is TGTGCCAGCAGCTTGGGGACTAGCGGGGGGGCTTCGGATGAGCAGTTCTTC. Translation gives CASSLGTSGGASDEQFF. The whole variable domain, filled in from reference TRBV5-4 and TRBJ2-1, reads ETGVTQSPTHLIKTRGQQVTLRCSSQSGHNTVSWYQQALGQGPQFIFQYYREEENGRGNFPPRFSGLQFPNYSSELNVNALELDDSALYLCASSLGTSGGASDEQFFGPGTRLTVL.

The V call is TRBV6-5, the J call TRBJ2-1; TRBD2 agrees at 9 bases. Trimming took 2 bases from V and 8 from J; bases not matched to a gene: 10. The CDR3 has 16 residues. From germline, CDR1 is MNHEY and CDR2 SVGAGI. The CDR3 protein is CASSYIGASGKDEQFF. CDR3 coding DNA: TGTGCCAGCAGTTACATCGGGGCTAGCGGGAAGGATGAGCAGTTCTTC.

In this sample, this clone turned up a few times. V is TRBV5-7 and J is TRBJ2-5; TRBD2 might be the D (7 bases). TRBV5-7 is known as an ORF, though its function is uncertain. This CDR3 is built from 15 residues. Trimming shortened V by 3 bases and J by 2 bases, and 14 bases separated the two germline ends. CDR3 loop: CASSSHGGPQETQYF. CDR3 DNA sequence: TGTGCCAGCAGCTCTCACGGGGGGCCTCAAGAGACCCAGTACTTC.